The rows below give T cell receptor beta chains drawn from one sample of a study of identical twins. TCRdb re-called the 5' RACE reads through MiXCR, storing one row per CDR3 protein. The sample lists around 490,000 distinct CDR3 sequences, roughly an eighth occurring once. This sample was also put to use in a study of yellow fever vaccine responses in identical twins.

Sequenced material: CD4+ T cells sorted from blood. The origin of the receptors is a young woman in good health. CDR3s leave out the opening cysteine and the closing phenylalanine or tryptophan. Each record gives: V gene, J gene, CDR3 protein.

v_gene: TRBV20-1
j_gene: TRBJ2-6
CDR3aa: SASFPHSGANVLT

v_gene: TRBV5-1
j_gene: TRBJ2-5
CDR3aa: ASRQGSGPGGETQY

v_gene: TRBV7-8
j_gene: TRBJ2-7
CDR3aa: ASSLGTSGRFIYEQY

v_gene: TRBV6-2/TRBV6-3
j_gene: TRBJ2-3
CDR3aa: ASRRGAVTDTQY

v_gene: TRBV14
j_gene: TRBJ2-4
CDR3aa: ASSRLGTGNIQY

v_gene: TRBV28
j_gene: TRBJ2-3
CDR3aa: ASSLTSGSRILPGDTQY

v_gene: TRBV5-4
j_gene: TRBJ2-3
CDR3aa: ASSRGQGALSNTQY

v_gene: TRBV5-1
j_gene: TRBJ2-5
CDR3aa: ASSWTSGGETQY

v_gene: TRBV20-1
j_gene: TRBJ1-1
CDR3aa: SARLIGQGDTEVF

v_gene: TRBV10-3
j_gene: TRBJ2-5
CDR3aa: AISETSGSRETQY

v_gene: TRBV28
j_gene: TRBJ2-7
CDR3aa: ASMINGGADEQY

v_gene: TRBV5-1
j_gene: TRBJ1-1
CDR3aa: ASSLVRTGFQAAF

v_gene: TRBV29-1
j_gene: TRBJ2-5
CDR3aa: SVLGASETQY

v_gene: TRBV6-5
j_gene: TRBJ2-7
CDR3aa: ASSSAVGGREQY

v_gene: TRBV11-2
j_gene: TRBJ2-3
CDR3aa: ASSPRRLAGGQTDTQY

v_gene: TRBV10-3
j_gene: TRBJ1-1
CDR3aa: AIRTGGADTEAF

v_gene: TRBV7-2
j_gene: TRBJ1-5
CDR3aa: ASSQTGGWGQPQH

v_gene: TRBV20-1
j_gene: TRBJ2-2
CDR3aa: SAQLAGPVGELF

v_gene: TRBV5-6
j_gene: TRBJ2-3
CDR3aa: ASSGTSGYTDTQY

v_gene: TRBV4-1
j_gene: TRBJ2-2
CDR3aa: ASRQTSGSRTGELF

v_gene: TRBV12-3/TRBV12-4
j_gene: TRBJ1-3
CDR3aa: ASSFGSRNTIY

v_gene: TRBV12-5
j_gene: TRBJ2-3
CDR3aa: ASGLGQKTLPSTDTQY

v_gene: TRBV12-3/TRBV12-4
j_gene: TRBJ2-3
CDR3aa: ASSLGSGGFTDTQY

v_gene: TRBV24-1
j_gene: TRBJ1-4
CDR3aa: ATSEWTKGGEKLF

v_gene: TRBV5-6
j_gene: TRBJ2-6
CDR3aa: ASSPLRELGLGANVLT

v_gene: TRBV15
j_gene: TRBJ2-3
CDR3aa: ATSTRGGRVQDTQY

v_gene: TRBV6-1
j_gene: TRBJ2-7
CDR3aa: ASGLAGAAYEQY

v_gene: TRBV20-1
j_gene: TRBJ2-1
CDR3aa: SARVRATGGYNEQF

v_gene: TRBV6-1
j_gene: TRBJ2-7
CDR3aa: ASSKAGSHEQY

v_gene: TRBV12-3/TRBV12-4
j_gene: TRBJ2-3
CDR3aa: ASSLMADTQY

v_gene: TRBV7-2
j_gene: TRBJ1-4
CDR3aa: ASSFQPGANEKLF

v_gene: TRBV7-2
j_gene: TRBJ2-1
CDR3aa: ASSLKGTSGGYEQF

v_gene: TRBV20-1
j_gene: TRBJ2-3
CDR3aa: SASKAGEADTQY

v_gene: TRBV5-6
j_gene: TRBJ2-5
CDR3aa: ASSLTFGTQY

v_gene: TRBV6-1
j_gene: TRBJ2-7
CDR3aa: ASSGLAGRYEQY

v_gene: TRBV12-3/TRBV12-4
j_gene: TRBJ2-5
CDR3aa: ASSWGETQY

v_gene: TRBV20-1
j_gene: TRBJ2-1
CDR3aa: SAGGIYNEQF

v_gene: TRBV19
j_gene: TRBJ1-1
CDR3aa: ASTDRSGTEAF

v_gene: TRBV20-1
j_gene: TRBJ2-3
CDR3aa: SATGLAGITDTQY

v_gene: TRBV9
j_gene: TRBJ2-1
CDR3aa: ASSEGGHLPSNEQF

v_gene: TRBV5-1
j_gene: TRBJ2-7
CDR3aa: ASMKWEGYEQY

v_gene: TRBV2
j_gene: TRBJ1-2
CDR3aa: ASSFPGPERYGYT